The TCR beta chain described here comes from a study of blood T cell repertoires in COVID-19. Background on the study: Italy, Spain and the United States were the sources of the convalescent and acute COVID-19 samples. From T cells, B-cell-depleted T cells, or PBMCs came the material, which was cDNA or gDNA.

In the original analysis: Amplifying reference gene primers gave estimates of nucleated cell counts. Only in-frame clones appear in the TCRdb table, and some are missing; sequencing was by immunoSEQ multiplex PCR. V and J calls plus clone size are reproduced from that table; the DNA served to infer D and trimming. Of roughly 97,000 clones in the sample, approximately 80% were seen once. This clone was observed many times. The germline CDR1 and CDR2 sequences are SGHAT and FQDESV (reference sequence). The V end lost 4 bases, the J end lost 4 bases, and 10 bases lay between the germline ends. The CDR3 is 13 amino acids.

The V and J genes are TRBV11-1 and TRBJ1-2; the D gene is possibly TRBD1 (5 bases). The sequence was obtained from a man aged 65 to 79 with acute or convalescent COVID-19. The sequencing input was peripheral blood. The DNA of the CDR3 is TGTGCCAGCAGCTCGCAGGGAGGCTATGGCTACACCTTC. This codes for CASSSQGGYGYTF.